Below are 19 T cell receptor beta chains sequenced from a single sample in a study of blood T cell repertoires in COVID-19. The table came from immunoSEQ multiplex PCR; TCRdb's copy has only in-frame clones and leaves some out. The sample consists of 250,000 to 300,000 clones, about 86% of them appearing once. Sequencing was done on a sample of peripheral blood. Receptor source: a man older than 75 with acute or convalescent COVID-19.

The J gene is TRBJ2-7, the V gene TRBV28; weak D call: TRBD2 (6 bases). Germline lookup yields CDR1 MDHEN and CDR2 SYDVKM. This CDR3 spans 18 amino acids. The ends were cut back, 8 bases at V and 0 bases at J, with 26 bases in the middle. The CDR3 loop reads CASAAGGTGRTSSYEQYF. Here the CDR3 DNA reads TGTGCCAGCGCCGCCGGAGGGACGGGCCGAACGAGCTCCTACGAGCAGTACTTC.

In its sample, this clone was seen a few times. The gene calls are TRBV28 and TRBJ2-7; TRBD1 matches 9 bases. This CDR3 comprises 15 residues. With 4 bases clipped from V and 2 bases from J, the junction kept 6 bases outside the gene matches. Germline CDR1 MDHEN, CDR2 SYDVKM. This chain's CDR3 is CASSSRDRATYEQYF. CDR3 in DNA: TGTGCCAGCAGTTCGCGGGACAGGGCTACCTACGAGCAGTACTTC.

CDR3 amino acids: CASSLSIGATEAFF. CDR3 bases: TGCGCCAGCAGCTTGTCTATAGGGGCCACTGAAGCTTTCTTT. The gene calls are TRBV5-1 and TRBJ1-1; a possible D gene is TRBD1 (5 bases). The V gene's germline CDR1 is SGHRS and CDR2 YFSETQ. The CDR3 consists of 14 residues. Trimming left V 1 base short and J 4 bases short, with 11 bases between. The full variable domain, its missing parts supplied by reference TRBV5-1 and TRBJ1-1, is KAGVTQTPRYLIKTRGQQVTLSCSPISGHRSVSWYQQTPGQGLQFLFEYFSETQRNKGNFPGRFSGRQFSNSRSEMNVSTLELGDSALYLCASSLSIGATEAFFGQGTRLTVV.

This clone has only a few counts. The chain recombines TRBV5-1 with TRBJ2-3; 8 nucleotides line up with TRBD1. The germline CDR1 and CDR2 sequences are SGHRS and YFSETQ. V lost 6 bases to trimming and J lost 6 bases; unmatched junction nucleotides: 6. The length of the CDR3 is 13 residues. DNA of the CDR3: TGCGCCAGCACCTCGACAGGGGTCGATACGCAGTATTTT. This sequence encodes CASTSTGVDTQYF.

This chain connects TRBV5-1 to TRBJ1-5, with D possibly matching TRBD1 (6 bases). CDR1 is SGHRS and CDR2 is YFSETQ in the germline V gene. V lost 0 bases to trimming and J lost 4 bases, with 11 bases between them. The length of the CDR3 is 15 residues. CDR3: CASSLGQGPNQPQHF. DNA of the CDR3: TGCGCCAGCAGCTTGGGGCAGGGGCCTAATCAGCCCCAGCATTTT. The variable domain in full, with the rest retrieved from reference TRBV5-1 and TRBJ1-5, is KAGVTQTPRYLIKTRGQQVTLSCSPISGHRSVSWYQQTPGQGLQFLFEYFSETQRNKGNFPGRFSGRQFSNSRSEMNVSTLELGDSALYLCASSLGQGPNQPQHFGDGTRLSIL.

This chain uses TRBV27 with TRBJ1-1; 8 bases align to TRBD1. Trimming removed 8 bases from V and 11 bases from J; junction bases left unmatched: 19. Looked up from germline, CDR1 is MNHEY and CDR2 is SMNVEV (reference sequence). This CDR3 is 15 amino acids long. The DNA of the CDR3 is TGTGCCAGCCACCACTGGCGGACAGGGCCTCGGGAGGCTTTCTTT. Protein: CASHHWRTGPREAFF.

This chain uses TRBV24-1 with TRBJ2-3, with 9 positions matching TRBD2. The CDR3 covers 15 residues. The V gene's germline CDR1 is KGHDR and CDR2 SFDVKD. Unmatched junction bases numbered 8, after V lost 3 bases and J lost 8 bases. The chain's CDR3 is CATSDPAGGHGTQYF. CDR3 DNA: TGTGCCACCAGTGATCCGGCGGGAGGGCATGGTACGCAGTATTTT.

The rearrangement links TRBV3-1 (or the pseudogene TRBV3-2) to TRBJ2-1, with 8 bases lining up with TRBD1. Germline V lookup: CDR1 LGHDT, CDR2 YNNKEL (reference sequence). CDR3 length: 17 amino acids. The junction had 7 bases not matched to a gene; V was cut back by 1 base and J by 2 bases. CDR3 bases: TGTGCCAGCAGCCAAGGGTTGCCACAGGGGGCCTACAATGAGCAGTTCTTC. It yields the protein CASSQGLPQGAYNEQFF.

The chain recombines TRBV24-1 with TRBJ2-1; TRBD2 might be the D (6 bases). The germline V and J ends were trimmed by 1 base and 7 bases, with 7 bases remaining between them. This CDR3 comprises 13 residues. Germline V gives CDR1 KGHDR, CDR2 SFDVKD. This CDR3 is CATSDLRGNEQFF. CDR3 coding DNA: TGTGCCACCAGTGATTTACGGGGGAATGAGCAGTTCTTC.

V and J are TRBV29-1 and TRBJ2-5; 8 nucleotides agree with TRBD1. Germline V gives CDR1 SQVTM, CDR2 ANQGSEA. J lost 5 bases, V lost 4 bases, and 3 bases had no gene match. The length of the CDR3 is 12 residues. This CDR3 is CSVGDRPETQYF. CDR3 bases: TGCAGCGTTGGGGACAGGCCGGAGACCCAGTACTTC.

The chain couples TRBV10-1 to TRBJ2-1; 11 positions agree with TRBD2. With 5 bases clipped from V and 6 bases from J, the junction kept 3 bases outside the gene matches. The CDR3 has 14 residues. Germline CDR1 WNHNN, CDR2 SYGVQD (reference sequence). This CDR3 reads CASSSGTSGNEQFF. The CDR3 DNA follows: TGCGCCAGCAGTAGTGGGACTAGCGGCAATGAGCAGTTCTTC.

Only a few counts were recorded for this clone. This chain connects TRBV10-2 to TRBJ2-6; no clear D. Germline V gene data show CDR1 as WSHSY and CDR2 as SAAADI. CDR3 size: 15 residues. V dropped 9 bases and J dropped 0 bases, with 12 bases sitting between them. The CDR3 loop reads CASCDYSSGANVLTF. The CDR3 coding sequence is TGCGCCAGTTGCGATTACTCCTCTGGGGCCAACGTCCTGACTTTC.

J is TRBJ1-1 and V is TRBV7-9; D gene ambiguous. From germline, CDR1 is SEHNR and CDR2 FQNEAQ (reference sequence). This CDR3 is built from 18 residues. Trimming removed 3 bases from V and 8 bases from J, with 28 bases in between. The CDR3 coding sequence is TGTGCCAGCAGCTTCCGAAAGTTTAGCCCCCTTCACGACTCGGAAGCTTTCTTT. Protein: CASSFRKFSPLHDSEAFF.

The rearrangement joins TRBV29-1 to TRBJ2-5; 8 positions match TRBD2. The V gene's germline CDR1 is SQVTM and CDR2 ANQGSEA. J was trimmed by 5 bases and V by 4 bases; bases with no gene match: 3. The length of the CDR3 is 12 residues. DNA for the CDR3: TGCAGCGTTGTCCGGGAGGGCGAGACCCAGTACTTC. Residues: CSVVREGETQYF.

The chain carries TRBV5-1 and TRBJ2-7; TRBD2 agrees at 8 bases. Germline V gene sequence: CDR1 SGHRS, CDR2 YFSETQ. The CDR3 contains 15 residues. The ends lost 1 base at V and 6 bases at J; junction bases unmatched: 9. Here the CDR3 reads CASSLMPGGPGEQYF. The CDR3, as DNA: TGCGCCAGCAGCTTGATGCCGGGAGGGCCGGGCGAGCAGTACTTC.

The chain has TRBV12-3 or TRBV12-4 and TRBJ2-7; TRBD2 agrees at 7 bases. CDR3 size: 13 residues. The junction had 7 bases not matched to a gene; V was cut back by 6 bases and J by 5 bases. CDR3 protein: CASSRSGNHEQYF. In DNA, the CDR3 is TGTGCCAGCAGCCGAAGCGGGAACCACGAGCAGTACTTC.

This clone was counted once. This chain links TRBV24-1 with TRBJ2-5; TRBD1 is a possible D gene (6 bases). Germline CDR1 and CDR2: KGHDR and SFDVKD. CDR3 length: 15 residues. V lost 3 bases and J 5 bases, leaving 15 bases between the germline ends. The CDR3 sequence is CATSDAKGVGETQYF. CDR3 DNA sequence: TGTGCCACCAGTGATGCCAAGGGGGTCGGGGAGACCCAGTACTTC.

DNA for the CDR3: TGTGCCAGCAGCCCACCCTATGGGAGTCCTGGGGCCAACGTCCTGACTTTC. This sequence encodes CASSPPYGSPGANVLTF. This chain links TRBV7-9 with TRBJ2-6; perhaps TRBD2 as D (5 bases). The CDR3 has 17 amino acids. V lost 5 bases and J lost 2, with 16 bases in between. The V gene's germline CDR1 is SEHNR and CDR2 FQNEAQ (reference sequence). The whole variable domain, remainder taken from reference TRBV7-9 and TRBJ2-6, is DTGVSQNPRHKITKRGQNVTFRCDPISEHNRLYWYRQTLGQGPEFLTYFQNEAQLEKSRLLSDRFSAERPKGSFSTLEIQRTEQGDSAMYLCASSPPYGSPGANVLTFGAGSRLTVL.

In DNA, the CDR3 is TGTGCCAGCAGCGTACGGGACAGGGGCGTCGAGCAGTACTTC. This gives the protein CASSVRDRGVEQYF. This chain joins TRBV2 and TRBJ2-7; 10 positions match TRBD1. This CDR3 spans 14 amino acids. The germline gives CDR1 SNHLY, CDR2 FYNNEI. V was clipped by 6 bases and J by 6 bases; unmatched bases: 8.